Described below is a single T cell receptor beta chain sequence and its context. Study processing details: Amplification of reference gene primers provided the estimated nucleated cell counts. Assay: immunoSEQ multiplex PCR; the TCRdb copy retains only in-frame clones and omits some. Clone size and V and J calls were adopted from that table, with D and trimming inferred from the DNA. In the table there are under 300,000 clones, about four fifths of which are singletons. This record comes from a study of blood T cell repertoires in COVID-19. For the study at large: The samples span acute and convalescent COVID-19 from the United States, Italy and Spain. In each case, the material was cDNA or gDNA derived from T cells, B-cell-depleted T cells, or PBMCs.

This sequence was found in a woman aged 60 to 75 with active or convalescent COVID-19. Sequenced: peripheral blood.

The CDR3 nucleotides read TGTGCCAGTAGTTGGGACAGGGCCTCCGGGACTGGCTACACCTTC. It specifies CASSWDRASGTGYTF. The V gene is TRBV19, the J gene TRBJ1-2; 9 bases agree with TRBD1. CDR1 is LNHDA and CDR2 is SQIVND in the germline V gene (reference sequence). Unmatched junction bases numbered 11, after V lost 5 bases and J lost 7 bases. The CDR3 totals 15 residues. The whole variable domain, remainder taken from reference TRBV19 and TRBJ1-2, is DGGITQSPKYLFRKEGQNVTLSCEQNLNHDAMYWYRQDPGQGLRLIYYSQIVNDFQKGDIAEGYSVSREKKESFPLTVTSAQKNPTAFYLCASSWDRASGTGYTFGSGTRLTVV.